The clone carrying this T cell receptor (beta chain) is a singleton in its sample. Clones were read by immunoSEQ multiplex PCR, and TCRdb kept only the in-frame ones, dropping some. The data contain roughly 200,000 clones, about 80% of them seen just once; the ten biggest clones take up approximately 4.8%. These data come from a study of blood T cell repertoires in COVID-19. Study-wide background: From the United States, Italy and Spain came samples of acute and convalescent COVID-19.

Looked up from germline, CDR1 is SGHRS and CDR2 is YFSETQ. The length of the CDR3 is 15 residues. Trimming cost V 3 bases and J 2 bases, with 14 bases left between them. This receptor was identified in a man aged 45 to 65 with active or convalescent COVID-19. This sequence joins TRBV5-1 and TRBJ1-1, with a possible D match to TRBD1 (6 bases). The sample comprised peripheral blood. CDR3 sequence: CASSSQGISNTEAFF. CDR3 in DNA: TGCGCCAGCAGCTCTCAGGGGATTAGTAACACTGAAGCTTTCTTT.